The rows below give T cell receptor beta chains drawn from one sample of a study of T cell responses to AZD1222 COVID-19 vaccine. The data were produced by immunoSEQ multiplex PCR, yet TCRdb's version contains in-frame clones alone and is incomplete. The sample has roughly 100,000 clones, about 90% seen once. The sequencing used peripheral blood, collected 28 days after the second AZD1222 dose. These receptors were taken from an adult who received the AZD1222 COVID-19 vaccine. Both conserved end residues are trimmed from each CDR3. D genes are given only for firm matches.

V	J	D	CDR3
TRBV5-1	TRBJ2-7	-	ASSYPGREPYEQY
TRBV9	TRBJ1-5	-	ASSVDIGHQPQH
TRBV9	TRBJ2-7	-	ASSPGSINSYEQY
TRBV25-1	TRBJ2-3	-	ASSADTQY
TRBV15	TRBJ1-1	-	ATKLGGPNTEAF
TRBV3-1/TRBV3-2	TRBJ1-5	-	ASRQGAGDLQPQH
TRBV7-2	TRBJ2-3	-	ASSLTTGGLGTDTQY
TRBV30	TRBJ1-4	-	AWSATTVLNEKLF
TRBV5-1	TRBJ1-1	-	ASSFEPNTEAF
TRBV9	TRBJ1-5	-	ASSALGGSNQPQH
TRBV6-2/TRBV6-3	TRBJ2-5	-	ASSYFTSALVNTLGETQY
TRBV24-1	TRBJ1-1	-	ATSDLRYTEAF
TRBV2	TRBJ1-5	-	ASRGNQPQH
TRBV6-5	TRBJ2-4	-	ASSYSEGSAKNIQY
TRBV5-1	TRBJ2-2	-	ASRRSGGPSPTGELF
TRBV4-2	TRBJ1-1	-	ASSQDYGNTEAF
TRBV7-9	TRBJ2-1	TRBD2	ASSLSRTSGGRSYNEQF
TRBV21-1	TRBJ1-3	-	ASKRNLGNTIY
TRBV7-9	TRBJ2-1	-	ASSISASLSYNEQF
TRBV18	TRBJ2-3	-	ASSPGRGVTDTQY
TRBV5-8	TRBJ2-7	TRBD1	ASTRGTVTYEQY
TRBV5-6	TRBJ1-5	-	ASSLVGGMGNQPQH
TRBV4-3	TRBJ2-6	-	ASSQAGRVLGANVLT
TRBV30	TRBJ1-3	-	AWRGGWNTIY
TRBV7-3	TRBJ2-7	TRBD2	ASSSGGASQVEQY
TRBV19	TRBJ1-6	TRBD1	ASRLTGLGNSPLH
TRBV27	TRBJ1-4	-	ASSLNRGNEKLF
TRBV5-3	TRBJ2-1	-	ARSLGASYNEQF
TRBV7-2	TRBJ1-4	-	ASSSQAGGNNEKLF
TRBV3-1/TRBV3-2	TRBJ1-1	-	ASSLRFNTEAF
TRBV6-5	TRBJ2-7	-	ASSYSGEQY
TRBV12-3/TRBV12-4	TRBJ2-7	-	ASSFGSYEQY
TRBV27	TRBJ2-5	-	ASLNGETQY
TRBV7-3	TRBJ2-2	-	ASSLGRGLNTGELF
TRBV11-3	TRBJ2-1	TRBD2	ASSTRTGGPTIQF
TRBV6-5	TRBJ2-7	-	ASSPGLHSYEQY
TRBV18	TRBJ1-5	-	ASSPVTGPSNQPQH
TRBV4-1	TRBJ1-1	-	ASSQDRSFTEAF